Below, one T cell receptor (beta chain) is given with its context. This clonotype was found many times. Its antigen is currently not known. No much larger clone exists at a distance of one base, and base qualities are not known. This sample was sequenced with an Illumina NovaSeq 6000. Using 5'RACE with constant-segment primers, TCRalpha and TCRbeta cDNA libraries were constructed, with sample barcodes and unique molecular identifiers added in the process. Trizol reagent was used to extract RNA from every sample. Amplification of the libraries took two PCR steps, and the second step added a second sample barcode plus Illumina TruSeq adapters. Sequencing of the libraries was done on an Illumina NovaSeq, producing 2 x 150 bp paired-end reads. Per the original workflow: The reads were demultiplexed and collapsed into UMI-guided consensus sequences using migec v1.2.7. Using mixcr v2.1.11, the UMI consensuses were aligned to TRA and TRB V and J templates and assembled into clonotypes. Clonotypes were classified as expanded or contracted when called significant by both edgeR and NoisET, with noise models trained on biological replicates. For edgeR calls, the cutoffs were a false discovery rate-adjusted p below 0.01 and a log2 fold-change threshold of 1. As an exploratory analysis of dynamics, max-normalized trajectories of the 1000 most abundant clonotypes were examined with PCA combined with hierarchical clustering. Separately sequenced CD4+ and CD8+ repertoires were used to assign a CD4 or CD8 phenotype to each responding clone. Clones were called with MiXCR by TCRdb after fastp trimmed the public reads at Q25, and only in-frame beta chains were retained. Under each unique CDR3 protein, matching rows form one entry showing the most common genes and DNA. These V and J calls are TCRdb output, not the study's own analysis. The sample has some 260,000 distinct CDR3 sequences on record, about a sixth of them singletons. Approximately 3.4% of the sample comes from the top ten.

The cysteine opens and the phenylalanine closes a CDR3 of 14 amino acids. Of the read, only the CDR3 DNA is kept; its 42 bases are in frame from base 1. CDR1 SEHNR and CDR2 FQNEAQ are derived from the germline V gene (reference sequence). Relative to germline, V is missing 10 bases and J is missing 6 bases, with 10 bases of the junction outside any gene match. Ficoll-Paque density gradient centrifugation was used to isolate PBMCs. The sample belongs to a study of T-cell memory formation after mild COVID-19 (dated by TCRdb to about 2021). Study-wide context: Most TCR sequence clusters were specific to one of the two donors. Two young, previously healthy adult volunteers, one female and one male, were included in the cohort. In a couple of donors, T-cell clones that expanded and contracted after mild COVID-19 were tracked by sequencing TCRalpha and TCRbeta repertoires over time.

The paper's findings and limits, for the study overall: The detection of some responding clones in pre-infection memory suggests that pre-existing cross-reactive memory T cells joined the SARS-CoV-2 response. The study included only a couple of mild cases, and larger cohorts that include severe cases with pre-infection samples were judged to be necessary. Clones contracting from day 15 to 85 had balanced CD4/CD8 phenotypes, while a second wave expanding from day 15 to 37 was biased towards CD4+. Contracting CD4+ clones were found mainly in CM and EM memory subsets, while CD8+ clones were enriched in EMRA. SARS-CoV-2 specificity was not confirmed for the second-wave clones peaking on day 37.

The V gene is TRBV7-9 and the J gene is TRBJ2-1; 9 nucleotides in the junction match TRBD2. This clonotype was sampled from a man aged 18-30 years who had mild COVID-19 (a few samples of this study predate the infection). The sample titles of this study are shuffled in the database, so cell type and time point are left out; the donor was told from shared clones. The sequenced sample consisted of PBMCs or a T cell subset sorted from them (not recorded which). The CDR3 loop reads CATTRGLASNEQFF. The DNA sequence is TGTGCCACGACCCGGGGACTAGCATCCAATGAGCAGTTCTTC. Beyond the CDR3, the reference TRBV7-9 and TRBJ2-1 genes provide the residues; the full variable domain reads: DTGVSQNPRHKITKRGQNVTFRCDPISEHNRLYWYRQTLGQGPEFLTYFQNEAQLEKSRLLSDRFSAERPKGSFSTLEIQRTEQGDSAMYLCATTRGLASNEQFFGPGTRLTVL.